The clone carrying this TCR beta chain was detected only a few times. The sample comes from a study of identical twins. Germline lookup yields CDR1 SGHDN and CDR2 FVKESK. V was trimmed by 4 bases and J by 1 base, leaving 17 bases between them. This CDR3 contains 16 residues. MiXCR, run by TCRdb on the 5' RACE reads, gives a single entry per CDR3 protein. The data hold some 560,000 distinct CDR3 sequences, with 9.5% to 10% observed a single time. Separately, the same data were catalogued under a study of yellow fever vaccine responses in identical twins.

The sample taken for sequencing was PBMCs. This clonotype was obtained from a woman younger than 35 in good health. The chain carries TRBV14 and TRBJ2-7; D possibly corresponds to TRBD1 (6 bases). The CDR3 sequence is CASSLKQGYRSYEQYF. The DNA of the CDR3 is TGTGCCAGCAGCCTTAAACAGGGATACAGATCCTACGAGCAGTACTTC.